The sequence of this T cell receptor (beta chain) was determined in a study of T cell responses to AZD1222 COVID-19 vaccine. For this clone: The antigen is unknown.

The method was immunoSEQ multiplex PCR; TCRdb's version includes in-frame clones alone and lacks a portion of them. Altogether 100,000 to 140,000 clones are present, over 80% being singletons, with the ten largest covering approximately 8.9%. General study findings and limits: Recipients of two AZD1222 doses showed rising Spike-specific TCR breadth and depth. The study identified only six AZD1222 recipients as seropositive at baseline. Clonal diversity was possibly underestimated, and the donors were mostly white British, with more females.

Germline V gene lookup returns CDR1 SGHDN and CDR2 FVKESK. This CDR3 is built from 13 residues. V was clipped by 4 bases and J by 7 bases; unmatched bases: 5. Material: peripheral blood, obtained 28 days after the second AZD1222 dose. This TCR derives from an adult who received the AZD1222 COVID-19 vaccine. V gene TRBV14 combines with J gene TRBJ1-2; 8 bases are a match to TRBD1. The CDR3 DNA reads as TGTGCCAGCAGCCCGAGACAGGGGTTTGGCTACACCTTC. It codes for CASSPRQGFGYTF.